This TCR beta chain was recovered during a study of blood T cell repertoires in COVID-19. In the study overall: In each case, the material was cDNA or gDNA derived from T cells, B-cell-depleted T cells, or PBMCs.

This CDR3 has 13 amino acids. Trimming cost V 2 bases and J 3 bases, with 7 bases left between them. From germline, CDR1 is SEHNR and CDR2 FQNEAQ (reference sequence). As handled by the study authors: Cell counts per sample came from amplifying reference gene primers. TCRdb's table, derived via immunoSEQ multiplex PCR, lists solely in-frame clones and lacks some. V and J calls and clone size come straight from that table; D and trimming were deduced from the DNA. The sample comprises about 230,000 clones, nearly 85% of which are singletons, and roughly 1.3% rests with the top ten. Enrolment of Seattle patients took place during active infection, and they were followed longitudinally.

The V and J genes are TRBV7-9 and TRBJ1-2, with a weak D call TRBD1 (6 bases). The TCR originated in a woman under 40 with COVID-19, enrolled during active disease. The sample consisted of peripheral blood. In DNA form, the CDR3 reads TGTGCCAGCAGCTTACCAGGGGACTATGGCTACACCTTC. Amino acids: CASSLPGDYGYTF.